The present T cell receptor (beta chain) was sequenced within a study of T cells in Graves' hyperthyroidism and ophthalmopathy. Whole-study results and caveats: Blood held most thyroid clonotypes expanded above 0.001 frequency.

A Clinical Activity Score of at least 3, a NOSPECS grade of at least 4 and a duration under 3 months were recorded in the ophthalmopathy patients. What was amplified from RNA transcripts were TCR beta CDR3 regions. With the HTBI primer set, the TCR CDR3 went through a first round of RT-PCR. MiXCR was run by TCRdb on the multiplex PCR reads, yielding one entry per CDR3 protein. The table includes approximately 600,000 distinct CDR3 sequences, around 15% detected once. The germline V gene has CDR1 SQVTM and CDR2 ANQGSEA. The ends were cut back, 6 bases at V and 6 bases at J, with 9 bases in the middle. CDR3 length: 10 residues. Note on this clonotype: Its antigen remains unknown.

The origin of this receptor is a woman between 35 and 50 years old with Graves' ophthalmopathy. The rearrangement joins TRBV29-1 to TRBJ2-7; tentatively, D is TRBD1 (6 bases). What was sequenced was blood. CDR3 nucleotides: TGCAGCGTCCTGGGGGCCGAGCAGTACTTC. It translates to CSVLGAEQYF.